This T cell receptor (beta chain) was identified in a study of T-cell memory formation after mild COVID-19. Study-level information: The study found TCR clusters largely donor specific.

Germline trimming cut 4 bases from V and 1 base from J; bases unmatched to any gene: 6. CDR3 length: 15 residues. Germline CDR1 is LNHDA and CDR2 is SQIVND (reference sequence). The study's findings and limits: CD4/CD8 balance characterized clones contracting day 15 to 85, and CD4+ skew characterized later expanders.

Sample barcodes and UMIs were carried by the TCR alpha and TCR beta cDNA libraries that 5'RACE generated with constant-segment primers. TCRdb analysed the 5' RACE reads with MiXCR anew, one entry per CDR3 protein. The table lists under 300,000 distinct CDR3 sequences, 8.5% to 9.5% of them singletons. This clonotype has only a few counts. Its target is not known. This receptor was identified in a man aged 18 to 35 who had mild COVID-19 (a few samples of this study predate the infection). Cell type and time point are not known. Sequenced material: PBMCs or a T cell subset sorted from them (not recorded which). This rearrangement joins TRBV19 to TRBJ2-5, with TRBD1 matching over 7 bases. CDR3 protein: CASSNDRVGQETQYF. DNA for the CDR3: TGTGCCAGTAGTAACGACAGGGTGGGCCAAGAGACCCAGTACTTC.